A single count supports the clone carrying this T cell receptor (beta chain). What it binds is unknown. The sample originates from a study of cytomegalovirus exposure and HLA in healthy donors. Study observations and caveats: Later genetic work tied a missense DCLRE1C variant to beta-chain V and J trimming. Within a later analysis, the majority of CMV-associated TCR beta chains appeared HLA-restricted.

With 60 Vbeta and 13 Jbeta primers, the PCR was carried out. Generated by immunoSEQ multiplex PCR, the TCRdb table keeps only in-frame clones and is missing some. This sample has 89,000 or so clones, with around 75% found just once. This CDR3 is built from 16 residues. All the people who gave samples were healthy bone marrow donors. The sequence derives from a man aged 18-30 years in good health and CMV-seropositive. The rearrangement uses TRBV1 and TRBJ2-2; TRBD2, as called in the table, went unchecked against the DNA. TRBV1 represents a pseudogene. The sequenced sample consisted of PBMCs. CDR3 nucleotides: TGCACCAGCAGCCTTATAGCGGGGGGGCTGACCGGGGAGCTGTTTTTT. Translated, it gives CTSSLIAGGLTGELFF.